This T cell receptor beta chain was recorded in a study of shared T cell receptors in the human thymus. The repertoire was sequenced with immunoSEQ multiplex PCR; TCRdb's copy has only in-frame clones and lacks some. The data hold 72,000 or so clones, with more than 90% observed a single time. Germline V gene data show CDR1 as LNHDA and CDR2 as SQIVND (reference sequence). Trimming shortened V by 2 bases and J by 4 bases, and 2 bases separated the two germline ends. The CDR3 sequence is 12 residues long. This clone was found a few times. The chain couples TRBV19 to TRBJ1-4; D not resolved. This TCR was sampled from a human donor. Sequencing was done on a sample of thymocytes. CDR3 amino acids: CASSIRNEKLFF. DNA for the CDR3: TGTGCCAGTAGTATACGTAATGAAAAACTGTTTTTT.